A selection of T cell receptor beta chains follows, all from one sample in a study of monozygotic twins with inflammatory bowel disease. After re-calling the 5' RACE reads, TCRdb lists one entry per CDR3 protein, DNA absent. Recorded for this sample: 150,000 to 200,000 distinct CDR3 sequences. Sequenced input: blood. The receptor set was obtained from a human donor with ulcerative colitis or Crohn's disease, or a healthy co-twin of an affected twin (not recorded which). Each CDR3 is given with its conserved first and last residue. The order of the fields is V gene, J gene, CDR3 length, CDR3 protein.

>TRBV28|TRBJ2-1|15
CASTAPGLGYNEQFF
>TRBV18|TRBJ2-3|16
CASSPPSSGNTDTQYF
>TRBV29-1|TRBJ2-1|18
CSVTPGTSGRRGYNEQFF
>TRBV20-1|TRBJ1-2|15
CSAPQTDRPNYGYTF
>TRBV10-3|TRBJ2-1|11
CAIRTGGEQFF
>TRBV6-5|TRBJ1-1|12
CASSLGGAEAFF
>TRBV5-1|TRBJ2-7|14
CASSLPQGRNEQYF
>TRBV7-6|TRBJ2-4|15
CASSLGNAGQNIQYF
>TRBV7-2|TRBJ2-7|18
CASSLVALAGGPRGEQYF
>TRBV7-7|TRBJ2-2|13
CASSSLGTGELFF
>TRBV19|TRBJ1-5|13
CASMGRSNQPQHF
>TRBV6-1|TRBJ2-4|13
CASSEAWKNIQYF
>TRBV4-3|TRBJ2-1|16
CASSQDKGTGYDEQFF
>TRBV5-1|TRBJ2-4|14
CASSKDRVKNIQYF
>TRBV30|TRBJ1-5|16
CAWTGPDSGRGQPQHF
>TRBV28|TRBJ2-7|12
CASSIGVYEQYF
>TRBV27|TRBJ1-1|15
CASSSRTGLNTEAFF
>TRBV6-5|TRBJ1-2|17
CASSYPPGTSILGGYTF
>TRBV12-3/TRBV12-4|TRBJ1-3|16
CASSLNPLSSGNTIYF
>TRBV20-1|TRBJ1-1|16
CSAGPKQGHMNTEAFF
>TRBV7-2|TRBJ1-2|13
CASSLDWPGGYTF
>TRBV2|TRBJ1-2|14
CASKEASAPGGYTF
>TRBV11-1|TRBJ2-2|18
CASSSGDPGQGNTGELFF
>TRBV11-2|TRBJ2-7|15
CASSKIQGPTYEQYF
>TRBV27|TRBJ2-7|14
CASSSRTGGFEQYF
>TRBV6-1|TRBJ2-5|13
CASSVTGEETQYF
>TRBV12-3/TRBV12-4|TRBJ1-3|14
CASSLTVSGNTIYF
>TRBV20-1|TRBJ1-2|15
CSARAYRGRFDGYTF
>TRBV7-2|TRBJ2-3|12
CASSFSTDTQYF
>TRBV15|TRBJ1-2|15
CATSKVGDSNYGYTF
>TRBV9|TRBJ1-1|15
CASSVGPTGSTEAFF
>TRBV20-1|TRBJ2-7|15
CSARPLYRDSYEQYF
>TRBV13|TRBJ2-7|12
CASSKASYEQYF
>TRBV10-3|TRBJ2-7|12
CAITSGSYEQYF
>TRBV9|TRBJ2-1|14
CASSARGKGNEQFF
>TRBV27|TRBJ1-5|14
CASSLNIRNQPQHF
>TRBV28|TRBJ1-2|14
CASIPRGGLYGYTF
>TRBV29-1|TRBJ2-7|13
CSVVPLERYEQYF
>TRBV29-1|TRBJ1-4|15
CSIVSPTGDNEKLFF
>TRBV7-2|TRBJ2-4|13
CASSPGGVNIQYF
>TRBV5-1|TRBJ2-2|15
CASSLDNLNTGELFF
>TRBV5-4|TRBJ1-2|14
CASSLRGKGAGYTF
>TRBV7-2|TRBJ2-5|13
CASSPGGGVTQYF
>TRBV5-1|TRBJ1-1|16
CASSLDRTGGWTEAFF
>TRBV7-2|TRBJ1-4|16
CASSRSRRAINEKLFF
>TRBV6-1|TRBJ1-1|15
CASRTGGSMNTEAFF
>TRBV4-1|TRBJ1-4|13
CASSRQLREKLFF
>TRBV2|TRBJ1-2|12
CASRRTGGGYTF
>TRBV27|TRBJ2-2|16
CASSYLGTTGTGELFF